The 19 T cell receptor beta chains below were found in one sample sequenced in a study of blood T cell repertoires in COVID-19. Libraries were prepared by immunoSEQ multiplex PCR; TCRdb keeps only in-frame clonotypes and omits some of them. The table lists 150,000 to 200,000 clones, 85% to 90% of them singletons. The sequenced material came from peripheral blood. These receptors originate from a woman between 70 and 85 years old with acute or convalescent COVID-19.

In its sample, this clone was seen once. The chain uses TRBV3-1 (or the pseudogene TRBV3-2) and TRBJ1-5, with unresolved D. This CDR3 is 15 amino acids long. The V gene lost 1 base and the J gene lost 6 bases, with 13 bases spanning the gap. Germline V lookup: CDR1 LGHDT, CDR2 YNNKEL (reference sequence). CDR3 coding DNA: TGTGCCAGCAGCCAAGGGTCGGTCGAGGGTCAGCCCCAGCATTTT. Residues: CASSQGSVEGQPQHF.

This sequence joins TRBV19 and TRBJ1-6, with a weak D call TRBD1 (5 bases). The length of the CDR3 is 15 residues. The V gene lost 4 bases and the J gene lost 6 bases, with 13 bases spanning the gap. The V gene's germline CDR1 is LNHDA and CDR2 SQIVND (reference sequence). In nucleotides, the CDR3 is TGTGCCAGTAGTAGAGGGCAGGGAGGTAATTCACCCCTCCACTTT. Protein sequence: CASSRGQGGNSPLHF.

The sample holds a few counts of this clone. DNA for the CDR3: TGCGCCAGCAGCTTGGATGGTAGCGGTGGGACCCAGTACTTC. This codes for CASSLDGSGGTQYF. V gene TRBV5-1 combines with J gene TRBJ2-5; D perhaps matches TRBD2 (6 bases). Trimming removed 0 bases at V and 7 bases at J, with 13 bases between. The CDR3 extends over 14 amino acids. Germline CDR1 reads SGHRS; CDR2 reads YFSETQ. The whole variable domain, filled in from reference TRBV5-1 and TRBJ2-5, reads KAGVTQTPRYLIKTRGQQVTLSCSPISGHRSVSWYQQTPGQGLQFLFEYFSETQRNKGNFPGRFSGRQFSNSRSEMNVSTLELGDSALYLCASSLDGSGGTQYFGPGTRLLVL.

The chain uses TRBV19 and TRBJ1-2; 8 bases fit TRBD1. Germline V CDR1 and CDR2: LNHDA, SQIVND (reference sequence). The length of the CDR3 is 13 residues. Trimming removed 6 bases from V and 7 bases from J; junction bases left unmatched: 7. Written as DNA, the CDR3 is TGTGCCAGTAGGAAGACAGGGGTTGTTGGCTACACCTTC. Encoded protein: CASRKTGVVGYTF.

Only a few counts were recorded for this clone. V and J are TRBV14 and TRBJ1-2, with D tentatively TRBD1 (6 bases). Between the trimmed V and J ends, which lost 0 bases and 5 bases, there was a span of 10 bases. Looked up from germline, CDR1 is SGHDN and CDR2 is FVKESK. The CDR3 consists of 14 residues. The CDR3 is CASSQDWGLYGYTF. In DNA, the CDR3 is TGTGCCAGCAGCCAAGACTGGGGGCTTTATGGCTACACCTTC. Looking up the rest from reference TRBV14 and TRBJ1-2 gives the full variable domain: EAGVTQFPSHSVIEKGQTVTLRCDPISGHDNLYWYRRVMGKEIKFLLHFVKESKQDESGMPNNRFLAERTGGTYSTLKVQPAELEDSGVYFCASSQDWGLYGYTFGSGTRLTVV.

The CDR3 protein is CASSKETQYF. CDR3 in DNA: TGTGCCAGCAGTAAAGAGACCCAGTACTTC. The J gene is TRBJ2-5, the V gene TRBV7-9; no definite D call. V lost 6 bases and J lost 3, with 2 bases in between. The CDR3 contains 10 residues. Germline V gene lookup returns CDR1 SEHNR and CDR2 FQNEAQ (reference sequence).

The chain is built from TRBV4-3 and TRBJ1-6; 9 positions agree with TRBD1. This CDR3 is built from 20 residues. CDR1 and CDR2 from the germline V gene are LGHNA and YSLEER. The trim removed 4 bases at V and 7 bases at J, leaving 20 bases unmatched. CDR3 amino acids: CASSRKVPGQGQLGNSPLHF. The CDR3 region has the DNA TGCGCCAGCAGCCGAAAAGTGCCCGGACAGGGGCAATTGGGGAATTCACCCCTCCACTTT.

This clone was detected only a few times. The genes are TRBV5-1 and TRBJ1-1; tentatively, D is TRBD1 (6 bases). The V end lost 3 bases, the J end lost 4 bases, and 13 bases lay between the germline ends. The germline V gene has CDR1 SGHRS and CDR2 YFSETQ. The CDR3 is made up of 14 amino acids. The CDR3 is CASSWTERGTEAFF. The CDR3 DNA reads TGCGCCAGCAGCTGGACAGAGAGGGGCACTGAAGCTTTCTTT.

This chain uses TRBV11-2 with TRBJ2-5; TRBD2 matches 14 bases. The trim removed 4 bases at V and 4 bases at J, leaving 8 bases unmatched. CDR3 size: 17 residues. Germline CDR1 reads SGHAT; CDR2 reads FQNNGV. CDR3 loop: CASSSHGLAGGRETQYF. In DNA, the CDR3 is TGTGCCAGCAGCTCCCACGGACTAGCGGGGGGTCGAGAGACCCAGTACTTC. Supplemented by reference TRBV11-2 and TRBJ2-5, the full variable domain reads EAGVAQSPRYKIIEKRQSVAFWCNPISGHATLYWYQQILGQGPKLLIQFQNNGVVDDSQLPKDRFSAERLKGVDSTLKIQPAKLEDSAVYLCASSSHGLAGGRETQYFGPGTRLLVL.

V and J are TRBV6-5 and TRBJ2-5; 8 nucleotides match TRBD1. Germline CDR1 reads MNHEY; CDR2 reads SVGAGI. CDR3 length equals 16 residues. V was clipped by 0 bases and J by 5 bases; unmatched bases: 8. The CDR3 is CASSYSKQGVLETQYF. CDR3 coding DNA: TGTGCCAGCAGTTACTCGAAACAGGGGGTTTTGGAGACCCAGTACTTC.

The J gene is TRBJ1-2, the V gene TRBV29-1; no definite D call. Trimming took off 7 bases at V and 0 bases at J, with 6 bases between the two ends. CDR1 and CDR2 from the germline V gene are SQVTM and ANQGSEA. The CDR3 is 11 residues long. The CDR3 protein is CSERSNYGYTF. The CDR3 coding sequence is TGCAGCGAGAGGTCTAACTATGGCTACACCTTC.

V gene TRBV30 combines with J gene TRBJ1-4; 7 bases align to TRBD1. Germline loops: CDR1 GTSNPN, CDR2 SVGIG (reference sequence). The CDR3 length is 17 residues. The J segment lost 0 bases and the V segment lost 4 bases, leaving 11 bases of the junction unmatched. The CDR3 region has the DNA TGTGCCTGGACCCGGGGACAGCCGTTTGCAACTAATGAAAAACTGTTTTTT. Its translation is CAWTRGQPFATNEKLFF.

This chain joins TRBV3-1 (or the pseudogene TRBV3-2) and TRBJ2-7, with D possibly being TRBD1 (5 bases). Germline CDR1 is LGHDT and CDR2 is YNNKEL (reference sequence). Trimming left V 2 bases short and J 7 bases short, with 9 bases between. The CDR3 length is 12 residues. The CDR3 DNA follows: TGTGCCAGCAGCCAAACAGACAGAGAGCAGTACTTC. It yields the protein CASSQTDREQYF.

This chain links TRBV29-1 with TRBJ2-1; 8 nucleotides match TRBD2. This CDR3 is 15 amino acids long. J gave up 10 bases and V 0 bases, and 11 bases lay outside the gene matches. CDR1 is SQVTM and CDR2 is ANQGSEA in the germline V gene. The CDR3 spells CSVEDVAGGRREQFF. In nucleotides, the CDR3 is TGCAGCGTTGAAGATGTGGCGGGAGGACGACGCGAGCAGTTCTTC.

This clone was found a few times. The V and J genes are TRBV29-1 and TRBJ2-7, with D possibly being TRBD2 (6 bases). Germline assignment: CDR1 SQVTM and CDR2 ANQGSEA. The V and J ends lost 7 bases and 2 bases respectively, with 21 bases between them. This CDR3 contains 15 residues. The CDR3 protein is CSATTGGKGTYEQYF. The CDR3 DNA is TGCAGCGCCACCACCGGAGGGAAGGGAACCTACGAGCAGTACTTC.

This clone was detected only a few times. V gene TRBV9 combines with J gene TRBJ2-7; 10 bases align to TRBD2. The CDR3 contains 14 residues. V shed 5 bases and J 2 bases; nucleotides not matched to a gene: 4. In germline, CDR1 is SGDLS, CDR2 YYNGEE. The CDR3 coding sequence is TGTGCCAGCAGTGGACTAGCGGACCCCTACGAGCAGTACTTC. Translated, it gives CASSGLADPYEQYF. The full variable domain, in which reference TRBV9 and TRBJ2-7 provide the parts outside the CDR3, is DSGVTQTPKHLITATGQRVTLRCSPRSGDLSVYWYQQSLDQGLQFLIQYYNGEERAKGNILERFSAQQFPDLHSELNLSSLELGDSALYFCASSGLADPYEQYFGPGTRLTVT.

This sequence joins TRBV7-9 and TRBJ1-2, with D possibly matching TRBD1 (5 bases). Between the trimmed V and J ends, which lost 8 bases and 7 bases, there was a span of 14 bases. The germline V gene encodes CDR1 SEHNR and CDR2 FQNEAQ (reference sequence). The length of the CDR3 is 12 residues. In nucleotides, the CDR3 is TGTGCCAGCTTCCCGGGGGGATCTGGCTACACCTTC. Encoded protein: CASFPGGSGYTF.

This sequence joins TRBV6-2 or TRBV6-3 and TRBJ1-2; D ambiguous. Per germline, CDR1 MNHEY and CDR2 SVGEGT. V lost 5 bases and J lost 3, with 7 bases in between. The CDR3 is made up of 12 amino acids. CDR3 nucleotides: TGTGCCAGCAGTCACGGGGACTATGGCTACACCTTC. Encoded protein: CASSHGDYGYTF.

V and J are TRBV6-5 and TRBJ1-5; D gene ambiguous. This CDR3 comprises 15 residues. V lost 6 bases to trimming and J lost 3 bases, with 15 bases between them. CDR1 is MNHEY, CDR2 SVGAGI, per germline. CDR3 residues: CASSAGVDNNQPQHF. In nucleotides, the CDR3 is TGTGCCAGCAGCGCCGGGGTTGATAACAATCAGCCCCAGCATTTT.